The source of this T cell receptor (beta chain) is a study of blood T cell repertoires in COVID-19. This CDR3 has 15 residues. CDR1 and CDR2 from the germline V gene are SGHTA and FQGNSA. V lost 5 bases and J 2 bases, leaving 14 bases between the germline ends. As originally analysed: Scientists estimated how many nucleated cells there were by amplifying reference gene primers. Sequencing used immunoSEQ multiplex PCR; TCRdb keeps in-frame clones, though not all of them. D and trimming were read from the DNA, whereas the V and J calls and clone size are those reported in that table. Here the sample spans more than 65,000 clones, about three quarters being singletons.

This clonotype originated in a woman over 75 with active or convalescent COVID-19. This sequence joins TRBV7-2 and TRBJ2-3; a possible D gene is TRBD2 (5 bases). The sequenced sample consisted of peripheral blood. CDR3 sequence reads: CASSPGWGSTDTQYF. CDR3 nucleotides: TGTGCCAGCAGCCCGGGGTGGGGTTCCACAGATACGCAGTATTTT.